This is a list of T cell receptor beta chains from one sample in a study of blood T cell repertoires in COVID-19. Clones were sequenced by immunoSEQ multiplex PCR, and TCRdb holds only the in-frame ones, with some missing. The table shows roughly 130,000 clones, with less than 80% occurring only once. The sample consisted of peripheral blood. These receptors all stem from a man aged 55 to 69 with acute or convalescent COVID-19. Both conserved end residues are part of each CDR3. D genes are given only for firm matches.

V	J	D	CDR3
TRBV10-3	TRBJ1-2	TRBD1	CAISEGTGADGYTF
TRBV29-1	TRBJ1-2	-	CSVEQGNYGYTF
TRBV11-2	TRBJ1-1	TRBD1	CASSSPDRGSTEAFF
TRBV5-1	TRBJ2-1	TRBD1	CASSVGDRGIRNEQFF
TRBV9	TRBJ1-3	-	CASSAADTSGNTIYF
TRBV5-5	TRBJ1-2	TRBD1	CASSTDRANYGYTF
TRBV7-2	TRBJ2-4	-	CASSLTPEGAKNIQYF
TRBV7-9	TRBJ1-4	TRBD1	CASSSGTGGHEKLFF
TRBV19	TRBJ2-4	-	CASSIVQGRNIQYF
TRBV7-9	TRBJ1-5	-	CASSLSGTSNQPQHF
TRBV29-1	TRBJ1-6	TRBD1	CSVGTGSKNSPLHF
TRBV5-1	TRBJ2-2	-	CASSLIAGGTGAGELFF
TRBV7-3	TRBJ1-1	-	CASSLRGFLGGETEAFF
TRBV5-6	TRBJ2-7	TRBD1	CASSPTGQGALNYEQYF
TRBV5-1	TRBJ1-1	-	CASSLDRVGTEAFF
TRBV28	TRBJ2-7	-	CASSPRNYPSYEQYF
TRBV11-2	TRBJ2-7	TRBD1	CASSSNRGQREQYF
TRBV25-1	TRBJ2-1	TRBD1	CASSGAPGTGGSDEQFF
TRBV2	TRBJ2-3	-	CASSDRGGGSFVSDTQYF
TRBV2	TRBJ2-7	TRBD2	CASRLLAGLSLAGEQYF
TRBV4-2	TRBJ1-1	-	CASSPGGIGTEAFF
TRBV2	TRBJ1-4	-	CASSAQGQTNEKLFF
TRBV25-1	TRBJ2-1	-	CASSEYRTSVNEQFF
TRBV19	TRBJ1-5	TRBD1	CASRTGELNSNQPQHF
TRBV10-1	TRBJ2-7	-	CASSESGGIFLEQYF
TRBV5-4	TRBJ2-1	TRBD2	CASSSSGNEQFF
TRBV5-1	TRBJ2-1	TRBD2	CASSWGEGSPSREQFF
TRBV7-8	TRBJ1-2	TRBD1	CASSPDRAYGYTF
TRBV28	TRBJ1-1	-	CASRGREGTEAFF
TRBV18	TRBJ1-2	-	CASSPAGRGYGYTF
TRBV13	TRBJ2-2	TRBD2	CASSLAGSATGELFF
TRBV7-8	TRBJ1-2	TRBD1	CASSSTPGTGLYGYTF
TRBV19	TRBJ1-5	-	CASSSSRSPHQPQHF
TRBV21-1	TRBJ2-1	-	CASRMGVAGDRGGNEQFF
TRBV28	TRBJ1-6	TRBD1	CAIPSGTANNSPLHF
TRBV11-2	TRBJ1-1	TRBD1	CASRTGAEAFF
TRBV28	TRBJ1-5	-	CASSLPLRQPQHF
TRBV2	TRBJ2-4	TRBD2	CASSEELAGAGGKNIQYF
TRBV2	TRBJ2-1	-	CASLVQGNEQFF
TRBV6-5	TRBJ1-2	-	CASSYSRGAIGYTF
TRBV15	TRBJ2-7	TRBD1	CATSRGTGNTDEQYF
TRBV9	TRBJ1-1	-	CASSLGHMNTEAFF
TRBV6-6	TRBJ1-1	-	CASSYSFGDTEAFF
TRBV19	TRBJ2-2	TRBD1	CASNRGDTGELFF
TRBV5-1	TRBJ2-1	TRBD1	CASSLVGQGSYNEQFF
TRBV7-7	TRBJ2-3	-	CASSLGGSGADTQYF
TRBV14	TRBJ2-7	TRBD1	CASSEPGQVYEQYF
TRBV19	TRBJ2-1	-	CASTQSTDYNEQFF